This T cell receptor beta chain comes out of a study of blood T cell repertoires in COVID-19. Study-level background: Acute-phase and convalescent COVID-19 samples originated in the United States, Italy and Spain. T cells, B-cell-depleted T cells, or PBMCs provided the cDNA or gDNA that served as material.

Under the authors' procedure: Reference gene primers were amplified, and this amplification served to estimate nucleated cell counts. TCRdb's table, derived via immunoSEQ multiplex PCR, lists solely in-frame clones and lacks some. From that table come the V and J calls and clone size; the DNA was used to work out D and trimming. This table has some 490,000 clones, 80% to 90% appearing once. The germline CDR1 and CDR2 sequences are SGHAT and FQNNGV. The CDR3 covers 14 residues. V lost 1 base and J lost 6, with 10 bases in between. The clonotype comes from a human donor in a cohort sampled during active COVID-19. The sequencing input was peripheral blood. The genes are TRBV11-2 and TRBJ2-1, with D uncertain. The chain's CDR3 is CASSLGQEGNEQFF. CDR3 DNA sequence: TGTGCCAGCAGCTTAGGCCAGGAAGGCAATGAGCAGTTCTTC. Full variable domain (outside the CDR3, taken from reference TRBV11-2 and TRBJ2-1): EAGVAQSPRYKIIEKRQSVAFWCNPISGHATLYWYQQILGQGPKLLIQFQNNGVVDDSQLPKDRFSAERLKGVDSTLKIQPAKLEDSAVYLCASSLGQEGNEQFFGPGTRLTVL.